Only one count was recorded for the clone carrying this TCR beta chain. The antigen is unknown. J lost 6 bases, V lost 7 bases, and 8 bases had no gene match. Looked up from germline, CDR1 is KGHDR and CDR2 is SFDVKD. CDR3 length: 15 residues. The source of the sample is a study of T cell responses to AZD1222 COVID-19 vaccine. The study's findings and limits: The breadth and depth of Spike-specific TCRs increased once two AZD1222 doses had been given.

Here immunoSEQ multiplex PCR was the method, and the copy in TCRdb shows in-frame clones only, minus some. The table has 150,000 to 200,000 clones, approximately 89% seen once. The TCR sequence derives from an adult who received the AZD1222 COVID-19 vaccine. The starting material was peripheral blood, obtained 28 days after the second AZD1222 dose. This chain links TRBV24-1 with TRBJ1-5, with TRBD1 matching 10 bases. For the CDR3, the DNA is TGTGCCACCAGCGAGGGGACAGGGGCGATTCAGCCCCAGCATTTT. Its translation: CATSEGTGAIQPQHF.